This record concerns one TCR beta chain sequence. Its cognate antigen is unknown. V dropped 0 bases and J dropped 7 bases, with 17 bases sitting between them. CDR3 length equals 17 residues. Germline V CDR1 and CDR2: SGHRS, YFSETQ. PCR primers comprised 60 Vbeta and 13 Jbeta primers. Sequenced by immunoSEQ multiplex PCR; TCRdb stores in-frame clones only, minus some. The data contain 150,000 to 200,000 clones, roughly four fifths of them singletons. This record belongs to a study of cytomegalovirus exposure and HLA in healthy donors. Turning to the study itself: Earlier, 100 million to 130 million unique TCR beta sequences were recovered from some 200 million T cells by an analysis. Study-level points and caveats: About 150 TCR beta chains were listed as cytomegalovirus-associated.

The clonotype was recovered from a man aged 45-65 years in good health and CMV-seropositive. Source material: PBMCs. The chain combines TRBV5-1 with TRBJ1-6; D may be TRBD1 (5 bases). The CDR3 DNA reads as TGCGCCAGCAGCTTGGGATCGACAGCCCAAACAAATTCACCCCTCCACTTT. This translates into CASSLGSTAQTNSPLHF.